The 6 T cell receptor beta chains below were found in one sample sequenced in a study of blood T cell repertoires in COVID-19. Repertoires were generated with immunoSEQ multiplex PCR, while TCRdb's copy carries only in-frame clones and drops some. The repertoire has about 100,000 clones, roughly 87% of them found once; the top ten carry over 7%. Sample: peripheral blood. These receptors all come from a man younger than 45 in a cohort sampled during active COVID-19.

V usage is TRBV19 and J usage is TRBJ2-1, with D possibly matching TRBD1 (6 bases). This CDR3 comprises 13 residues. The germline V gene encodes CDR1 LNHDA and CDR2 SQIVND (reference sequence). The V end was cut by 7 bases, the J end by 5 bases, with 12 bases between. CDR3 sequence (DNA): TGTGCCAGTATAGGACAGCTAAACAATGAGCAGTTCTTC. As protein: CASIGQLNNEQFF.

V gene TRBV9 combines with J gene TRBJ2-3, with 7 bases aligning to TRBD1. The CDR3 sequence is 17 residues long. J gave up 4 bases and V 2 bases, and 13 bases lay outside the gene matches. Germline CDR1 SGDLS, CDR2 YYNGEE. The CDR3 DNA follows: TGTGCCAGCAGCGTTTCCATACAGGGGCTGGGGGCAGATACGCAGTATTTT. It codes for CASSVSIQGLGADTQYF.

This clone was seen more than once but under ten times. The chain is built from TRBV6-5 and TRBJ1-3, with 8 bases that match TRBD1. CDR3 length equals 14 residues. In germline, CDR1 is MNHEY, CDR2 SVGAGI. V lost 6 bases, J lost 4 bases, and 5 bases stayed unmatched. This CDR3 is CASRDRDRGNTIYF. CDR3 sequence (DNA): TGTGCCAGCAGGGACAGGGATCGGGGAAACACCATATATTTT.

The CDR3: CASSLRQGGPDTQYF. The CDR3 bases are TGCGCCAGCAGCTTACGGCAGGGTGGTCCAGATACGCAGTATTTT. This rearrangement joins TRBV5-1 to TRBJ2-3, with a possible D match to TRBD1 (5 bases). Germline CDR1 and CDR2: SGHRS and YFSETQ. The CDR3 is 15 amino acids. Trimming shortened V by 2 bases and J by 4 bases, and 14 bases separated the two germline ends.

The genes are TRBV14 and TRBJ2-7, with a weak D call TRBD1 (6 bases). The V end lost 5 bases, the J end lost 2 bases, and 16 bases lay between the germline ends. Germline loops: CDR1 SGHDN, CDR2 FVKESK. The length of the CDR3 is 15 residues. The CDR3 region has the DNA TGTGCCAGCAGCTTCCGGACAGCTATAACCTACGAGCAGTACTTC. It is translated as CASSFRTAITYEQYF.

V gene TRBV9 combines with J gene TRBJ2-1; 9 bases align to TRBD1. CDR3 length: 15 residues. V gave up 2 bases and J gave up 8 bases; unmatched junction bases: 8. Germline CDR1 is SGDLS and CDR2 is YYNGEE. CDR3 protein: CASSVSTGTGYEQFF. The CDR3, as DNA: TGTGCCAGCAGCGTTTCTACCGGGACAGGGTATGAGCAGTTCTTC. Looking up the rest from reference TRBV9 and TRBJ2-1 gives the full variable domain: DSGVTQTPKHLITATGQRVTLRCSPRSGDLSVYWYQQSLDQGLQFLIQYYNGEERAKGNILERFSAQQFPDLHSELNLSSLELGDSALYFCASSVSTGTGYEQFFGPGTRLTVL.